The next 14 T cell receptor beta chains were all read from a single sample in a study of beta chain features in type 1 diabetes (dated by TCRdb to 2017 to 2018). Results and caveats for the whole study, not just this receptor: A moderate but significant shortening of TCRB CDR3 length was observed in type 1 diabetes patients in all four CD4+ subsets.

Libraries were made using the immunoSEQ multiplex PCR assay. The High Capacity cDNA Reverse Transcription Kit was used to reverse transcribe all of the isolated RNA, meaning that expressed TCRB transcripts were what got sequenced. TCRdb carries this immuneACCESS record with in-frame sequences only. Its versions omit some clonotypes, under half of them owing to an unresolved V gene in the studies checked, with the rest unexplained. The table for this sample lists over 650,000 clones; about 14% of them were counted only once. Nearly 0.04% of the sample goes to the ten largest clones. Their antigens are not known. The sequenced sample was naive CD4+ T cells from blood. Reading the label with the study, this specimen's cell subset or site is: true naive CD4+ T cells. These receptors all come from a man younger than 30 with type 1 diabetes.

The chain has TRBV6-6 and TRBJ2-3; 8 nucleotides agree with TRBD1. This CDR3 spans 14 amino acids. Germline CDR1 reads MNHNY; CDR2 reads SVGAGI (reference sequence). The J segment lost 8 bases and the V segment lost 6 bases, leaving 10 bases of the junction unmatched. Here the CDR3 DNA reads TGTGCCAGCAGGACAGGGGAGCGAGGGGGTACGCAGTATTTT. Translated, it gives CASRTGERGGTQYF.

The chain has TRBV7-2 and TRBJ2-1; D gene ambiguous. This CDR3 region has 12 residues. V was clipped by 1 base and J by 9 bases, with 7 bases between them. Germline CDR1 SGHTA, CDR2 FQGNSA. CDR3: CASSLGPLEQFF. The CDR3 DNA sequence: TGTGCCAGCAGCTTAGGCCCCCTTGAGCAGTTCTTC.

This clone was detected only once. The CDR3 coding sequence is TGTGCCATCAGTGAGCGTGAGGGGACACTTTATGGCTACACCTTC. This gives the protein CAISEREGTLYGYTF. The genes are TRBV10-3 and TRBJ1-2; perhaps TRBD1 as D (6 bases). The V end was cut by 2 bases, the J end by 5 bases, with 15 bases between. CDR1 and CDR2 from the germline V gene are ENHRY and SYGVKD. CDR3 length: 15 residues.

The chain combines TRBV5-4 with TRBJ2-7; D is unclear. CDR3 size: 11 residues. Germline CDR1 SGHNT, CDR2 YYREEE (reference sequence). The V end was cut by 0 bases, the J end by 3 bases, with 1 base between. DNA of the CDR3: TGTGCCAGCAGCTTGGACTACGAGCAGTACTTC. This translates into CASSLDYEQYF.

The sample holds a few counts of this clone. The V call is TRBV7-2, the J call TRBJ2-1, with D perhaps TRBD2 (6 bases). V lost 2 bases and J lost 9, with 17 bases in between. The germline CDR1 and CDR2 sequences are SGHTA and FQGNSA. The CDR3 is made up of 15 amino acids. The CDR3 DNA is TGTGCCAGCAGCTTAACGTTTGGGGGGACTGGTGAGCAGTTCTTC. This gives the protein CASSLTFGGTGEQFF.

This clone appeared a few times. The V call is TRBV7-3, the J call TRBJ2-3, with 12 bases fitting TRBD2. V shed 5 bases and J 3 bases; nucleotides not matched to a gene: 12. The CDR3 is made up of 18 amino acids. The germline gives CDR1 SGHTA, CDR2 FQGTGA. CDR3 loop: CASSPRGLAGGRTDTQYF. CDR3 sequence (DNA): TGTGCCAGCAGCCCCCGTGGGCTAGCGGGGGGGCGGACAGATACGCAGTATTTT.

V gene TRBV5-1 combines with J gene TRBJ1-4; 9 bases are shared with TRBD1. Trimming removed 2 bases from V and 8 bases from J; junction bases left unmatched: 7. CDR1 and CDR2 from the germline V gene are SGHRS and YFSETQ. CDR3 length equals 15 residues. The CDR3 DNA sequence: TGCGCCAGCAGCTTTGGGGACAGGGATGGAGAAAAACTGTTTTTT. Encoded protein: CASSFGDRDGEKLFF. Variable domain in full (rest from reference TRBV5-1 and TRBJ1-4): KAGVTQTPRYLIKTRGQQVTLSCSPISGHRSVSWYQQTPGQGLQFLFEYFSETQRNKGNFPGRFSGRQFSNSRSEMNVSTLELGDSALYLCASSFGDRDGEKLFFGSGTQLSVL.

This chain joins TRBV2 and TRBJ1-1; tentatively, D is TRBD1 (6 bases). This CDR3 is 13 amino acids long. The V end was cut by 5 bases, the J end by 4 bases, with 11 bases between. Per the germline V gene, CDR1 is SNHLY and CDR2 is FYNNEI. In DNA form, the CDR3 reads TGTGCCAGCAGTAGTACAGGGACCACTGAAGCTTTCTTT. Amino acid sequence: CASSSTGTTEAFF.

On this clone: One junction end disagrees with the germline gene, perhaps due to a read error. This chain uses TRBV5-1 with TRBJ2-7; TRBD1 or TRBD2 may be the D gene (6 bases each). The CDR3 consists of 13 residues. Per germline, CDR1 SGHRS and CDR2 YFSETQ. The CDR3: CASSLDTGDNVIF. The CDR3 region has the DNA TGCGCCAGCAGCTTGGACACGGGGGACAACGTAATCTTC. The full variable domain, with the rest looked up from reference TRBV5-1 and TRBJ2-7, is KAGVTQTPRYLIKTRGQQVTLSCSPISGHRSVSWYQQTPGQGLQFLFEYFSETQRNKGNFPGRFSGRQFSNSRSEMNVSTLELGDSALYLCASSLDTGDNVIFGPGTRLTVT.

The chain uses TRBV7-3 and TRBJ2-1; unclear D gene. This CDR3 region has 13 residues. Germline values: CDR1 SGHTA, CDR2 FQGTGA. The V gene lost 4 bases and the J gene lost 9 bases, with 13 bases spanning the gap. The CDR3 reads CASSSNAGFEQFF. CDR3 coding DNA: TGTGCCAGCAGCTCGAACGCTGGGTTTGAGCAGTTCTTC.

This clone turned up a few times. This chain uses TRBV5-1 with TRBJ2-2, with 7 bases matching TRBD1. Germline V CDR1 and CDR2: SGHRS, YFSETQ. Losses at the gene ends were 6 bases for V and 7 bases for J; bases not matched to a gene: 15. The CDR3 is 16 residues long. CDR3 loop: CASNLGSTGTFGELFF. The CDR3 DNA reads as TGCGCCAGCAACTTAGGGTCGACAGGGACCTTCGGGGAGCTGTTTTTT.

This clone occurred a few times. The chain joins TRBV25-1 to TRBJ2-1; no definite D call. Per germline, CDR1 MGHDK and CDR2 SYGVNS. The CDR3 contains 11 residues. The V and J ends lost 7 bases and 3 bases respectively, with 4 bases between them. CDR3 region: CASNSYNEQFF. DNA for the CDR3: TGTGCCAGCAACAGCTACAATGAGCAGTTCTTC.

The chain uses TRBV19 and TRBJ2-5; D not certain. The CDR3 is 13 residues long. The germline V and J ends were trimmed by 7 bases and 6 bases, with 15 bases remaining between them. From germline, CDR1 is LNHDA and CDR2 SQIVND (reference sequence). CDR3: CASTDDGWKTQYF. DNA of the CDR3: TGTGCCAGTACGGACGATGGATGGAAGACCCAGTACTTC.

This clone has more than one count but fewer than ten. J is TRBJ2-2 and V is TRBV7-9; D ambiguous. Germline-derived CDR1 and CDR2 are SEHNR and FQNEAQ (reference sequence). This CDR3 contains 14 residues. V was clipped by 5 bases and J by 6 bases, with 13 bases between them. CDR3 region: CASSPFDGSGELFF. CDR3 in DNA: TGTGCCAGCAGCCCATTCGACGGTTCCGGGGAGCTGTTTTTT.